This record covers a single T cell receptor beta chain. The antigen is unknown. The germline V gene has CDR1 MNHEY and CDR2 SVGAGI. CDR3 length equals 13 residues. Trimming cost V 5 bases and J 5 bases, with 12 bases left between them. Primers for the PCR totalled 60 Vbeta and 13 Jbeta. Using immunoSEQ multiplex PCR, the repertoire was profiled, and TCRdb retains in-frame clones only, with some absent. The sample lists roughly 120,000 clones; roughly 82% were seen once. The sample belongs to a study of cytomegalovirus exposure and HLA in healthy donors. Study context: A previous analysis identified about 110 million unique TCR beta sequences derived from around 180 million T cells.

Notes on the study in general: Rates of TCR association differed by HLA locus in a later analysis, with DRB1 highest and HLA-C lowest. As immune exposure information, only CMV serostatus was available.

This receptor was identified in a human donor in good health. V gene TRBV6-5 combines with J gene TRBJ2-5; unclear D gene. The sample was PBMCs. The CDR3 region has the DNA TGTGCCAGCAGTAGGCCCCCGAGGGAGACCCAGTACTTC. Its translation is CASSRPPRETQYF.